A single TCR beta chain is shown here with its context. Sequencing used immunoSEQ multiplex PCR; TCRdb keeps in-frame clones, though not all of them. This repertoire shows around 77,000 clones, around 90% found once; its top ten account for roughly 0.39%. This record comes from a study of technical replicates of blood from a few donors. Germline loops: CDR1 LNHDA, CDR2 SQIVND (reference sequence). V shed 0 bases, J shed 7 bases, and the junction held 7 bases outside the gene matches. There are 16 residues in the CDR3. This chain joins TRBV19 and TRBJ2-1; the match to TRBD1 covers 9 bases. Specimen: T cells isolated from PBMCs. The clonotype comes from a human donor in good health. The CDR3 DNA sequence: TGTGCCAGTAGTATAGAGGCCGGGACAGGGACTAATGAGCAGTTCTTC. The encoded protein is CASSIEAGTGTNEQFF.